In its sample, the clone carrying this TCR beta chain was seen a few times. This CDR3 has 17 residues. V was shortened by 0 bases and J by 3 bases, with 14 bases between the two germline ends. The germline gives CDR1 LGHNA, CDR2 YNFKEQ. Unsorted cryopreserved PBMC were sequenced, averaging around 100,000 T cells per clinical donor. Sequenced by immunoSEQ multiplex PCR; TCRdb stores in-frame clones only, minus some. The sample contains 30,000 to 40,000 clones, 97% of which appear only once. This entry belongs to a study of T cells in tuberculosis. Study overall: T cells were selected with CD1B tetramers loaded with glucose monomycolate. This South African cohort compared adolescents with or without latent tuberculosis against adults with active tuberculosis.

The origin of this receptor is a donor aged 5 to 30 with latent tuberculosis or without tuberculosis infection. The sample consisted of PBMCs. V and J are TRBV4-2 and TRBJ2-2; a possible D gene is TRBD2 (6 bases). CDR3 sequence reads: CASSQDVPGDYTGELFF. CDR3 nucleotides: TGTGCCAGCAGCCAAGACGTGCCGGGAGACTACACCGGGGAGCTGTTTTTT.